This entry describes one T cell receptor beta chain. Its antigen is currently not known. It has no much larger one-base neighbor in the sample; base qualities were not kept. The CDR3 regions of human TCRbeta chains were analyzed by immunosequencing. The paper's processing steps were these. Repertoire TCRs were checked for matches against a reference library of SARS-CoV-2-specific TCRs that had been generated using the MIRA antigen-specificity platform. Breadth was defined as the fraction of unique TCRs that were SARS-CoV-2-associated, and depth was defined as the fraction of total T cells that were SARS-CoV-2-associated. Using the MIRA data, each spike-specific TCR was assigned both to the spike region to which the TCR was reactive and to a CD4 or CD8 class. Log10-transformed breadth and depth values were compared by one-way ANOVA with Sidak's multiple comparisons tests. TCRdb stores this immuneACCESS table with in-frame sequences only. Part of the clones is absent; in the studies checked, under half of the shortfall reflects unresolved V genes, and no reason is known for the rest. The DNA gave D and trimming, while V, J and clone size come from that table. This sample holds about 120,000 clones; roughly 84% were observed only once. The ten largest clonotypes hold roughly a quarter of the sample.

This sample is part of a study of T cell responses to AZD1222 COVID-19 vaccine (dated by TCRdb to the early 2020s). Concerning the study at large: TCR sequencing covered 230 to 250 trial participants: 200 to 210 given two doses of AZD1222 and approximately 26 given two doses of MenACWY control vaccine. Trial participants were enrolled into age subgroups of 18-55, 56-69 and 70-plus years, which contained around 150, 29 and 61 TCR-sequenced participants, respectively.

Per the publication, the time point label means: about 28 days (+/-7) after the second vaccine dose. AZD1222 recipients whose second dose came at about 4 weeks and those whose second dose came at about 12 weeks were combined into one group, since spike-specific TCR depth and breadth did not differ between the two schedules. Vaccinee samples came from UK trials COV001 and COV002, including a single-blind randomized controlled phase 2/3 trial of AZD1222 (ChAdOx1 nCoV-19) in healthy adults. For TCRbeta chain sequencing, PBMC samples from trial participants were taken at day 0 and at day 28 after the second dose. Broader findings and caveats from the paper: Conclusions about previously exposed vaccinees were limited because only six AZD1222 recipients were SARS-CoV-2 seropositive at baseline. Nearly half of unique spike-specific TCRs reportedly recognized epitopes outside regions mutated in the B.1.351 and B.1.1.7 variants. CD4 TCRs associated with the vaccine covered the entire spike protein, and the dominant responses were in regions 160-218 and 743-854. After two AZD1222 doses, both the breadth and the depth of spike-specific TCRs were significantly higher than at day 0 and than in MenACWY recipients. In the small 56-69-year group, the increase in depth fell short of significance, most likely because of low power. Most participants were white British and females outnumbered males, and the authors suggested that clonal diversity may have been underestimated. Because no samples from the day 14 peak response were available, repertoires could be characterized only after the peak T cell response.

The germline V gene encodes CDR1 SGHDT and CDR2 YYEEEE. V is reduced by 4 bases and J by 5 bases, leaving a spacing of 6 bases between them. The CDR3 holds 11 amino acids from the cysteine to the phenylalanine. Only CDR3 DNA is held: 33 bases, read in frame from base 1. This chain is built from TRBV5-6 and TRBJ1-1; the D gene assignment is ambiguous. The receptor comes from an adult who received the AZD1222 COVID-19 vaccine. This sample comprised peripheral blood, obtained 28 days after the second AZD1222 dose. The CDR3: CASSVRTEAFF. The sequence in DNA is TGTGCCAGCAGCGTGAGGACTGAAGCTTTCTTT.